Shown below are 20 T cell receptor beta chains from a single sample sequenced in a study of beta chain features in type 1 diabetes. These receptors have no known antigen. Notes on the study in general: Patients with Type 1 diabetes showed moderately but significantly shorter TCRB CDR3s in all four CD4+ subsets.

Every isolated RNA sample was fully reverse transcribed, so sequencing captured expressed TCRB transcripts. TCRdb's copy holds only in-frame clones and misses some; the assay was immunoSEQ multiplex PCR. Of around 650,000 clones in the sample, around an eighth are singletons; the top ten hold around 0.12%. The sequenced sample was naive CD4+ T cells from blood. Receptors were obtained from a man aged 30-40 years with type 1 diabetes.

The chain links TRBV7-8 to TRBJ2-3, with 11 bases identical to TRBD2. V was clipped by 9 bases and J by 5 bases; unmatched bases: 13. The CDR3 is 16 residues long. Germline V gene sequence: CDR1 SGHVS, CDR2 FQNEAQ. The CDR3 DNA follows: TGTGCCAGTGTACGAGGTAGCGGGGGGGCGGGAGATACGCAGTATTTT. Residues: CASVRGSGGAGDTQYF.

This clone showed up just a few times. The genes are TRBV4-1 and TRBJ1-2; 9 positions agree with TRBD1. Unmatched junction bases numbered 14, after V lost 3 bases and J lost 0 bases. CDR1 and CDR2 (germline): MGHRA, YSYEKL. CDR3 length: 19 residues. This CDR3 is CASSQPISGTGNPNYGYTF. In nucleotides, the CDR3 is TGCGCCAGCAGCCAGCCAATCTCCGGGACAGGGAATCCTAACTATGGCTACACCTTC.

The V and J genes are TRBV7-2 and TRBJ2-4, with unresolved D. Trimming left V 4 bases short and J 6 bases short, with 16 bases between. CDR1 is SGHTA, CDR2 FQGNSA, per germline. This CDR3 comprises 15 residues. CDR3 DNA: TGTGCCAGCAGCTCAGACTGGCGGTGGGGAAACATTCAGTACTTC. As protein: CASSSDWRWGNIQYF. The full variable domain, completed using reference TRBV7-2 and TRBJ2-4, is GAGVSQSPSNKVTEKGKDVELRCDPISGHTALYWYRQSLGQGLEFLIYFQGNSAPDKSGLPSDRFSAERTGGSVSTLTIQRTQQEDSAVYLCASSSDWRWGNIQYFGAGTRLSVL.

As DNA, the CDR3 is TGTGCCAGTTCTGGCTATGAGCAGTTCTTC. Translated, it gives CASSGYEQFF. The chain employs TRBV19 and TRBJ2-1; D uncertain. The germline gives CDR1 LNHDA, CDR2 SQIVND (reference sequence). Trimming removed 8 bases from V and 8 bases from J, with 7 bases in between. The CDR3 is 10 amino acids.

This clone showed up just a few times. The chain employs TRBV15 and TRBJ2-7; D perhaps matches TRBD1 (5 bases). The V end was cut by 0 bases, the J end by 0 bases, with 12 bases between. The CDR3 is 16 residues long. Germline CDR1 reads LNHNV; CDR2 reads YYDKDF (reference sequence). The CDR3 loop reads CATSREVLQDSYEQYF. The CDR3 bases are TGTGCCACCAGCAGAGAGGTACTACAGGACTCCTACGAGCAGTACTTC. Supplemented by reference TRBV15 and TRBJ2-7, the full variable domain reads DAMVIQNPRYQVTQFGKPVTLSCSQTLNHNVMYWYQQKSSQAPKLLFHYYDKDFNNEADTPDNFQSRRPNTSFCFLDIRSPGLGDTAMYLCATSREVLQDSYEQYFGPGTRLTVT.

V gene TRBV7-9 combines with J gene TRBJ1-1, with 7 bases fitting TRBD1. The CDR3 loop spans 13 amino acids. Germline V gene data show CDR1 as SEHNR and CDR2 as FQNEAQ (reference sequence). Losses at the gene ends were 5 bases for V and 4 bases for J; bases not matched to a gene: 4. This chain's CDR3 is CASSRQGGTEAFF. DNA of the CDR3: TGTGCCAGCAGCAGGCAGGGGGGCACTGAAGCTTTCTTT.

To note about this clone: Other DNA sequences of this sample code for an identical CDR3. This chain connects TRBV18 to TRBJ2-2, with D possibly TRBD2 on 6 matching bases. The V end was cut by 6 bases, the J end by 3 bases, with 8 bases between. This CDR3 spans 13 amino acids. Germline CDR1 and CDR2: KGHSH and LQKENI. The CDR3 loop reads CASSGGHTGELFF. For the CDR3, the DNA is TGTGCCAGCTCGGGGGGACACACCGGGGAGCTGTTTTTT.

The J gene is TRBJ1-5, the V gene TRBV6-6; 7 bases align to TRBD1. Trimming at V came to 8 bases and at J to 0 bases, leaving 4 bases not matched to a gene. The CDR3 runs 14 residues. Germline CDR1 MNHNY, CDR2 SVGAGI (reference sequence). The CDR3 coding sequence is TGTGCCAGCTCCGGACAGGATAGCAATCAGCCCCAGCATTTT. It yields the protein CASSGQDSNQPQHF.

As DNA, the CDR3 is TGTGCCAGCAGCTCCGGGACAAACGGGCGCGAGCAGTACTTC. Protein sequence: CASSSGTNGREQYF. J is TRBJ2-7 and V is TRBV2, with TRBD1 as a possible D gene (6 bases). V was shortened by 6 bases and J by 6 bases, with 18 bases between the two germline ends. The CDR3 has 14 amino acids. The germline CDR1 and CDR2 sequences are SNHLY and FYNNEI.

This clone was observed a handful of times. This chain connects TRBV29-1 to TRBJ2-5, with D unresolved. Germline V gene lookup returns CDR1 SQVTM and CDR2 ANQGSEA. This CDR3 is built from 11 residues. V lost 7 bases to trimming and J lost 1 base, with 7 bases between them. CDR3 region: CSGTTQETQYF. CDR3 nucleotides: TGCAGCGGCACGACCCAAGAGACCCAGTACTTC.

Here the CDR3 reads CASSLDRQETQYF. The CDR3 coding sequence is TGCGCCAGCAGCTTGGACAGACAAGAGACCCAGTACTTC. This chain joins TRBV5-1 and TRBJ2-5; D uncertain. Trimming stripped 0 bases from V and 2 bases from J, with 5 bases between. This CDR3 is built from 13 residues. Germline V lookup: CDR1 SGHRS, CDR2 YFSETQ.

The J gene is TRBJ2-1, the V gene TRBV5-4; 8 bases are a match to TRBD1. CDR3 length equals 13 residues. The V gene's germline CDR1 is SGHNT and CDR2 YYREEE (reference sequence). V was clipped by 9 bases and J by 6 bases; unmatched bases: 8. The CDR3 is CATTRGTGNEQFF. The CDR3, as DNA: TGTGCCACCACCCGGGGGACAGGCAATGAGCAGTTCTTC.

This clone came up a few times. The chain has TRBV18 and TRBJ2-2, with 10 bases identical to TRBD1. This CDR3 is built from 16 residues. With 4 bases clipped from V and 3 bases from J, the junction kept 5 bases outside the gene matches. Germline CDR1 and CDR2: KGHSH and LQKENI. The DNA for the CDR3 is TGTGCCAGCTCACTCCTGACAGGGGGCGACACCGGGGAGCTGTTTTTT. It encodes CASSLLTGGDTGELFF.

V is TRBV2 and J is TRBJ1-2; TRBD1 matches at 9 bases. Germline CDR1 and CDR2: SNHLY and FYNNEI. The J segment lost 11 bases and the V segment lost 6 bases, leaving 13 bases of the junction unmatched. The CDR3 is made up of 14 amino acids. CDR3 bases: TGTGCCAGCAGCCCCCAGGGACAGGGACCCCCATACACCTTC. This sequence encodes CASSPQGQGPPYTF.

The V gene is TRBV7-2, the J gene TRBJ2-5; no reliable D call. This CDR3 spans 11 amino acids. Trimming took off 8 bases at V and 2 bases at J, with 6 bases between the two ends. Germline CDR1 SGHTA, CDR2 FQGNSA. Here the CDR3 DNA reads TGTGCCAGCGCCATTCAAGAGACCCAGTACTTC. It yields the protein CASAIQETQYF. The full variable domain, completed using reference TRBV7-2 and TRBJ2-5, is GAGVSQSPSNKVTEKGKDVELRCDPISGHTALYWYRQSLGQGLEFLIYFQGNSAPDKSGLPSDRFSAERTGGSVSTLTIQRTQQEDSAVYLCASAIQETQYFGPGTRLLVL.

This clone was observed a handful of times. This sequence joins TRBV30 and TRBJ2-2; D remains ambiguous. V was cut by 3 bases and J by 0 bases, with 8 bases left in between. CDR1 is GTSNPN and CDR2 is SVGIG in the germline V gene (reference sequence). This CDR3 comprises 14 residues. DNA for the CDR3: TGTGCCTGGAGGACTTTTGCGAACACCGGGGAGCTGTTTTTT. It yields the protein CAWRTFANTGELFF. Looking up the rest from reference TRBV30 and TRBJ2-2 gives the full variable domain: SQTIHQWPATLVQPVGSPLSLECTVEGTSNPNLYWYRQAAGRGLQLLFYSVGIGQISSEVPQNLSASRPQDRQFILSSKKLLLSDSGFYLCAWRTFANTGELFFGEGSRLTVL.

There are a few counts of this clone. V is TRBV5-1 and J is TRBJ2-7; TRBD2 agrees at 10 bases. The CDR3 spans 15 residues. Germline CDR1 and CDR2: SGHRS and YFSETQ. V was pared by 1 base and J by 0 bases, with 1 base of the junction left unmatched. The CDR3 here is CASSLSSGGSYEQYF. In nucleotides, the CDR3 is TGCGCCAGCAGCTTGTCTAGCGGGGGCTCCTACGAGCAGTACTTC.

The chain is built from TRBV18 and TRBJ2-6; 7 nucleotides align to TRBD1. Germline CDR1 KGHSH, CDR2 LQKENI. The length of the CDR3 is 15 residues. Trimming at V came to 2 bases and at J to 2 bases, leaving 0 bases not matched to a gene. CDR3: CASSPTGAGANVLTF. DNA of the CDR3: TGTGCCAGCTCACCAACAGGGGCTGGGGCCAACGTCCTGACTTTC.

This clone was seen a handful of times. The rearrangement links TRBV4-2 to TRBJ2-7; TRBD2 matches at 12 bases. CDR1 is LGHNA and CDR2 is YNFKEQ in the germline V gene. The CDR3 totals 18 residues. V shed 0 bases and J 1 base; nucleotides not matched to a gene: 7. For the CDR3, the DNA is TGTGCCAGCAGCCAAGAAAGGACTAGCGGGGATCTATCCTACGAGCAGTACTTC. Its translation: CASSQERTSGDLSYEQYF.

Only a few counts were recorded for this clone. CDR3 coding DNA: TGTGCCTGGACCCCGGGACTAGCGGGTACCGGGGAGCTGTTTTTT. Protein: CAWTPGLAGTGELFF. The chain links TRBV30 to TRBJ2-2, with 12 bases lining up with TRBD2. The CDR3 runs 15 residues. CDR1 and CDR2 (germline): GTSNPN, SVGIG (reference sequence). With 4 bases clipped from V and 5 bases from J, the junction kept 5 bases outside the gene matches.